Below, one T cell receptor (beta chain) is given with its context. No antigen is known for it. It was with 60 Vbeta and 13 Jbeta primers that the PCR ran. Profiled with immunoSEQ multiplex PCR; TCRdb holds only in-frame clones, not every one. The profile shows about 200,000 clones, around 80% of them singletons. Germline CDR1 and CDR2: SEHNR and FQNEAQ (reference sequence). The CDR3 is made up of 15 amino acids. The V gene end was trimmed by 6 bases and the J gene end by 2 bases; junction bases not matched to a gene: 5. The sample is drawn from a study of cytomegalovirus exposure and HLA in healthy donors. Findings and limits, study-wide: In a later analysis, most CMV-associated TCR beta chains appeared HLA-restricted.

Regarding donors, all were healthy bone marrow donors. The receptor's source is a young man in good health and CMV-seronegative. The chain recombines TRBV7-9 with TRBJ2-5, with 11 bases lining up with TRBD2. Input material: PBMCs. CDR3 DNA: TGTGCCAGCAGTCCTAGCGGGGGGCTGCAAGAGACCCAGTACTTC. It yields the protein CASSPSGGLQETQYF.